What follows describes a single T cell receptor (beta chain). The CDR3 is made up of 15 amino acids. Germline V gives CDR1 MNHEY, CDR2 SVGAGI. V lost 5 bases to trimming and J lost 2 bases, with 13 bases between them. The data derive from a study of blood T cell repertoires in COVID-19. In the study overall: T cells, B-cell-depleted T cells, or PBMCs supplied cDNA or gDNA.

Measured with immunoSEQ multiplex PCR; TCRdb has only the in-frame clones, and not every one. The sample includes about 230,000 clones, over 65% seen only once; the top ten take under 3%. The V call is TRBV6-5, the J call TRBJ2-1; D perhaps matches TRBD2 (5 bases). The receptor was isolated from a woman in her 70s with active or convalescent COVID-19. Source material: peripheral blood. The CDR3 DNA reads as TGTGCCAGCAGTCTCCAACTAGGTCCCTACAATGAGCAGTTCTTC. Translation: CASSLQLGPYNEQFF.